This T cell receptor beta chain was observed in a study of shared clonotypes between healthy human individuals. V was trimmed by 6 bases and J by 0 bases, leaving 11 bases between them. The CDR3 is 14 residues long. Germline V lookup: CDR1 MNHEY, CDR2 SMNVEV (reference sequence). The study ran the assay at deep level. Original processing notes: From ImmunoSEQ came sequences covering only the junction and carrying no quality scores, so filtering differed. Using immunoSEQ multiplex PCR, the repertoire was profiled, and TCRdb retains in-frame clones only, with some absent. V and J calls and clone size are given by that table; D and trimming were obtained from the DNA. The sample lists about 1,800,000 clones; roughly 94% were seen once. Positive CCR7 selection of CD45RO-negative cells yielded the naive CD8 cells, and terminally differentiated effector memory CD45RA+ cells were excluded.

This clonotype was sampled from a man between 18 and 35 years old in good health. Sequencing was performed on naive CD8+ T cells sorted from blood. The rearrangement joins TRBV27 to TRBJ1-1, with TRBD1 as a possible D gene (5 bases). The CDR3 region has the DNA TGTGCCAGCAGCCGGGACTACATGAACACTGAAGCTTTCTTT. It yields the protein CASSRDYMNTEAFF.